The 26 T cell receptor beta chains presented below share a single source sample, sequenced in a study of blood T cell repertoires in COVID-19. Clones were read by immunoSEQ multiplex PCR, and TCRdb kept only the in-frame ones, dropping some. The data hold about 220,000 clones, with less than 90% observed a single time. Sequencing input: PBMCs or T cells enriched from blood (not recorded which). Every receptor here comes from a woman aged 25 to 39 who had recovered from COVID-19.

V usage is TRBV27 and J usage is TRBJ1-5; 7 bases agree with TRBD1. The CDR3 sequence is 16 residues long. Germline-derived CDR1 and CDR2 are MNHEY and SMNVEV (reference sequence). Trimming cost V 5 bases and J 2 bases; bases outside gene matches: 9. The CDR3 spells CASSQSGTAGNQPQHF. As DNA, the CDR3 is TGTGCCAGCAGTCAATCAGGGACAGCGGGCAATCAGCCCCAGCATTTT.

The chain uses TRBV6-2 or TRBV6-3 and TRBJ1-5; no firm D call. This CDR3 has 14 residues. Between the trimmed V and J ends, which lost 2 bases and 3 bases, there was a span of 8 bases. Per the germline V gene, CDR1 is MNHEY and CDR2 is SVGEGT. In DNA, the CDR3 is TGTGCCAGCAGTTACGTACTTCCCAATCAGCCCCAGCATTTT. Protein product: CASSYVLPNQPQHF.

J is TRBJ2-5 and V is TRBV6-5; 13 bases are shared with TRBD2. This CDR3 contains 14 residues. V shed 4 bases and J 5 bases; nucleotides not matched to a gene: 1. Germline CDR1 and CDR2: MNHEY and SVGAGI. The CDR3 DNA follows: TGTGCCAGCAGTTCGGGACTAGCGGGGGAGACCCAGTACTTC. It encodes CASSSGLAGETQYF.

The rearrangement joins TRBV27 to TRBJ1-6; possibly TRBD1 for D (5 bases). Germline-derived CDR1 and CDR2 are MNHEY and SMNVEV (reference sequence). The CDR3 runs to 15 residues. V gave up 1 base and J gave up 9 bases, with 13 bases separating them. CDR3 in amino acids: CASSLWGDSGSPLHF. DNA of the CDR3: TGTGCCAGCAGTTTATGGGGGGATTCGGGTTCACCCCTCCACTTT.

The chain employs TRBV13 and TRBJ2-1; D may be TRBD2 (5 bases). Germline V gene data show CDR1 as PRHDT and CDR2 as FYEKMQ (reference sequence). With 0 bases removed from V and 6 bases from J, the gap between germline ends came to 18 bases. The CDR3 consists of 17 residues. The CDR3 DNA reads as TGTGCCAGCAGCTTAGGCCTGGGGAGAGGATGGAGCAATGAGCAGTTCTTC. Its protein is CASSLGLGRGWSNEQFF.

The V gene is TRBV4-3, the J gene TRBJ1-2; 9 bases match TRBD1. The CDR3 contains 14 residues. V lost 4 bases and J lost 5; bases outside the gene matches: 5. Germline assignment: CDR1 LGHNA and CDR2 YSLEER. CDR3 in amino acids: CASSLGQGGYGYTF. The CDR3 DNA sequence: TGCGCCAGCAGCCTGGGACAGGGAGGATATGGCTACACCTTC.

This clone turned up a few times. The chain carries TRBV2 and TRBJ2-2; D is unresolved. V lost 2 bases to trimming and J lost 2 bases, with 3 bases between them. This CDR3 is 13 amino acids long. Looked up from germline, CDR1 is SNHLY and CDR2 is FYNNEI. The CDR3 reads CASSEYNTGELFF. Written as DNA, the CDR3 is TGTGCCAGCAGTGAATATAACACCGGGGAGCTGTTTTTT.

The chain combines TRBV12-3 or TRBV12-4 with TRBJ1-2, with D uncertain. The CDR3 loop spans 13 amino acids. Trimming removed 2 bases from V and 8 bases from J, with 12 bases in between. CDR3 sequence: CASSLTPEGGYTF. For the CDR3, the DNA is TGTGCCAGCAGTTTAACCCCGGAGGGAGGCTACACCTTC.

This chain joins TRBV7-2 and TRBJ1-3; a weak D match, TRBD1 (5 bases). Germline CDR1 is SGHTA and CDR2 is FQGNSA. V was shortened by 0 bases and J by 0 bases, with 9 bases between the two germline ends. This CDR3 contains 16 residues. CDR3 in DNA: TGTGCCAGCAGCTTAGCGCAGGGAAGCTCTGGAAACACCATATATTTT. Translated: CASSLAQGSSGNTIYF.

The chain uses TRBV15 and TRBJ2-3; tentatively, D is TRBD2 (6 bases). The germline CDR1 and CDR2 sequences are LNHNV and YYDKDF (reference sequence). The CDR3 spans 14 residues. Between the trimmed V and J ends, which lost 9 bases and 5 bases, there was a span of 18 bases. Here the CDR3 DNA reads TGTGCCACTAGACCCCAGCGGGCGGGAGATACGCAGTATTTT. It specifies CATRPQRAGDTQYF.

The chain joins TRBV6-5 to TRBJ1-3; no clear D. V lost 5 bases to trimming and J lost 0 bases, with 11 bases between them. The CDR3 has 15 residues. CDR1 is MNHEY, CDR2 SVGAGI, per germline. CDR3 protein: CASSLRENSGNTIYF. CDR3 nucleotide sequence: TGTGCCAGCAGTCTCCGCGAAAACTCTGGAAACACCATATATTTT.

V and J are TRBV19 and TRBJ1-1; D possibly corresponds to TRBD1 (5 bases). The germline V gene encodes CDR1 LNHDA and CDR2 SQIVND (reference sequence). The CDR3 runs to 15 residues. Trimming pared 1 base from V and 3 bases from J, leaving 12 bases between. The chain's CDR3 is CASSIGGVKDTEAFF. CDR3 in DNA: TGTGCCAGTAGTATAGGGGGCGTGAAGGACACTGAAGCTTTCTTT.

The rearrangement links TRBV12-3 or TRBV12-4 to TRBJ2-7; weak D call: TRBD1 (6 bases). The CDR3 runs 12 residues. Trimming shortened V by 6 bases and J by 3 bases, and 9 bases separated the two germline ends. The CDR3 spells CASREQGYEQYF. For the CDR3, the DNA is TGTGCCAGCAGAGAACAGGGCTACGAGCAGTACTTC.

The V and J genes are TRBV5-1 and TRBJ1-3; D is possibly TRBD1 (5 bases). The germline V and J ends were trimmed by 1 base and 1 base, with 24 bases remaining between them. From germline, CDR1 is SGHRS and CDR2 YFSETQ. There are 20 residues in the CDR3. CDR3 sequence (DNA): TGCGCCAGCAGCTTGATTTCTGTTGGGGCCGATGTCAGTTCTGGAAACACCATATATTTT. This codes for CASSLISVGADVSSGNTIYF.

This rearrangement joins TRBV7-2 to TRBJ1-6; 7 bases are shared with TRBD1. The CDR3 extends over 15 amino acids. Looked up from germline, CDR1 is SGHTA and CDR2 is FQGNSA. V gave up 4 bases and J gave up 4 bases; unmatched junction bases: 4. Written as DNA, the CDR3 is TGTGCCAGCAGCTCCCCGGGACAGTATAATTCACCCCTCCACTTT. Its protein product is CASSSPGQYNSPLHF.

The chain is built from TRBV9 and TRBJ2-1; possible D gene TRBD2, 6 bases. This CDR3 comprises 16 residues. Germline V gives CDR1 SGDLS, CDR2 YYNGEE. The V gene lost 3 bases and the J gene lost 2 bases, with 15 bases spanning the gap. The CDR3 coding sequence is TGTGCCAGCAGCGCGTGGGCGGGGCCCCCCTACAATGAGCAGTTCTTC. The encoded protein is CASSAWAGPPYNEQFF. Filled out from reference TRBV9 and TRBJ2-1, the complete variable domain reads DSGVTQTPKHLITATGQRVTLRCSPRSGDLSVYWYQQSLDQGLQFLIQYYNGEERAKGNILERFSAQQFPDLHSELNLSSLELGDSALYFCASSAWAGPPYNEQFFGPGTRLTVL.

This chain connects TRBV5-6 to TRBJ1-2, with 8 bases lining up with TRBD1. Germline lookup yields CDR1 SGHDT and CDR2 YYEEEE. This CDR3 has 17 amino acids. J lost 4 bases, V lost 0 bases, and 11 bases had no gene match. The chain's CDR3 is CASSLGRTGSGSYGYTF. CDR3 DNA sequence: TGTGCCAGCAGCTTGGGGAGGACAGGGTCTGGGAGCTATGGCTACACCTTC.

CDR3 region: CASSLGSVGTEAFF. CDR3 DNA sequence: TGTGCCAGCAGCTTAGGTTCGGTTGGCACTGAAGCTTTCTTT. V and J are TRBV7-2 and TRBJ1-1, with no clear D. CDR1 is SGHTA, CDR2 FQGNSA, per germline. V was clipped by 1 base and J by 4 bases, with 10 bases between them. The CDR3 loop spans 14 amino acids.

This chain joins TRBV7-9 and TRBJ1-1; D is unresolved. This CDR3 contains 14 residues. V gave up 7 bases and J gave up 0 bases, with 12 bases separating them. CDR1 and CDR2 from the germline V gene are SEHNR and FQNEAQ (reference sequence). The CDR3 sequence: CASTPRAMNTEAFF. CDR3 sequence (DNA): TGTGCCAGCACCCCGAGGGCTATGAACACTGAAGCTTTCTTT.

The chain combines TRBV7-3 with TRBJ2-1; 8 bases map to TRBD2. The CDR3 is 18 residues long. Germline V gives CDR1 SGHTA, CDR2 FQGTGA. V shed 2 bases, J shed 7 bases, and the junction held 16 bases outside the gene matches. CDR3 coding DNA: TGTGCCAGCAGCTTACGGGTCCGGGAGCGGGGGACCCGGAATGAGCAGTTCTTC. This sequence encodes CASSLRVRERGTRNEQFF.

The gene calls are TRBV27 and TRBJ1-2; TRBD1 is a possible D gene (5 bases). The CDR3 runs 15 residues. Germline V gene data show CDR1 as MNHEY and CDR2 as SMNVEV (reference sequence). Trimming left V 5 bases short and J 4 bases short, with 17 bases between. CDR3 in amino acids: CASSASIWGRYGYTF. CDR3 coding DNA: TGTGCCAGCAGTGCCTCAATTTGGGGCCGCTATGGCTACACCTTC.

The chain employs TRBV28 and TRBJ1-2; 10 bases are a match to TRBD1. Trimming cost V 6 bases and J 6 bases; bases outside gene matches: 4. The germline CDR1 and CDR2 sequences are MDHEN and SYDVKM. The CDR3 runs to 13 residues. The chain's CDR3 is CASRRQGADGYTF. The CDR3 coding sequence is TGTGCCAGCAGACGACAGGGGGCGGATGGCTACACCTTC.

A remark on this clone: Other DNA sequences in this sample translate to the same CDR3. The rearrangement joins TRBV9 to TRBJ1-3; the D is unclear. The V gene lost 2 bases and the J gene lost 0 bases, with 6 bases spanning the gap. The CDR3 is made up of 14 amino acids. Per the germline V gene, CDR1 is SGDLS and CDR2 is YYNGEE. The CDR3 coding sequence is TGTGCCAGCAGCGTGGCAGACTCTGGAAACACCATATATTTT. It translates to CASSVADSGNTIYF. The whole variable domain, remainder taken from reference TRBV9 and TRBJ1-3, is DSGVTQTPKHLITATGQRVTLRCSPRSGDLSVYWYQQSLDQGLQFLIQYYNGEERAKGNILERFSAQQFPDLHSELNLSSLELGDSALYFCASSVADSGNTIYFGEGSWLTVV.

As regards this clone: The junction and the germline gene differ at one end; a read error may be behind it. CDR3 nucleotides: TGTGCCAGCAGCTTGTTGCTAGCAGGGGCATGTCTCTTC. Protein product: CASSLLLAGACLF. The chain uses TRBV5-6 and TRBJ2-1; D may be TRBD1 (6 bases). The CDR3 loop spans 13 amino acids. Germline V gives CDR1 SGHDT, CDR2 YYEEEE. The full variable domain, completed using reference TRBV5-6 and TRBJ2-1, is DAGVTQSPTHLIKTRGQQVTLRCSPKSGHDTVSWYQQALGQGPQFIFQYYEEEERQRGNFPDRFSGHQFPNYSSELNVNALLLGDSALYLCASSLLLAGACLFGPGTRLTVL.

The rearrangement links TRBV18 to TRBJ2-3, with 8 bases lining up with TRBD1. Trimming cost V 0 bases and J 1 base; bases outside gene matches: 3. The V gene's germline CDR1 is KGHSH and CDR2 LQKENI. CDR3 size: 16 residues. The DNA of the CDR3 is TGTGCCAGCTCACCACCAGGACAGGGACGCACAGATACGCAGTATTTT. This sequence encodes CASSPPGQGRTDTQYF.

This sequence joins TRBV2 and TRBJ1-2; tentatively, D is TRBD1 (5 bases). This CDR3 region has 13 residues. V lost 4 bases and J lost 4, with 10 bases in between. Germline lookup yields CDR1 SNHLY and CDR2 FYNNEI. DNA of the CDR3: TGTGCCAGCAGTGCAGGGAAAGGCTATGGCTACACCTTC. This encodes CASSAGKGYGYTF.